This TCR beta chain is from a study of a mutant IDH1 vaccine in newly diagnosed glioma. For the study at large: The treated group averaged 40.4 years old and was roughly 60% male, around 38% female. The earlier regimen, radiotherapy, temozolomide, or both, was most often both.

As for this clone: The antigen remains undetermined.

Time point indicated: week 47, end of study. What each vaccine dose contained was 300 ug of mutant IDH1 20-mer peptide, accompanied by topical imiquimod. Sequencing was performed with immunoSEQ multiplex PCR; in TCRdb, only in-frame clones are kept and a portion is missing. The sample includes 55,000 to 65,000 clones, roughly 76% seen only once; the top ten take around 5%. V lost 0 bases and J lost 1; bases outside the gene matches: 2. This CDR3 is 15 amino acids long. Germline lookup yields CDR1 SGHRS and CDR2 YFSETQ. The V call is TRBV5-1, the J call TRBJ2-7; 9 bases align to TRBD1. The clonotype comes from a middle-aged man with glioma. Sample: PBMCs, taken from a glioma patient whose treatment included an IDH1 peptide vaccine. The CDR3 loop is CASSLGGQGSYEQYF. DNA for the CDR3: TGCGCCAGCAGCTTGGGGGGACAGGGATCCTACGAGCAGTACTTC.